This T cell receptor (beta chain) originates from a study of cytomegalovirus exposure and HLA in healthy donors. Study background: Among the 400 or so donors who were genotyped, about 80% fell in the genetic ancestry cluster that is associated with self-reported Caucasian donors. Study results and caveats: Researchers reported that a few CMV-associated chains were confirmed in vitro as CMV antigen-specific. Clonal expansion, a later analysis showed, was greater in HLA-associated TCR beta chains than in equally common others.

The primer mix had 60 Vbeta and 13 Jbeta primers. Some clones are missing from TCRdb's copy, which holds only in-frame ones; the method was immunoSEQ multiplex PCR. The table shows 110,000 to 150,000 clones, with roughly four fifths occurring only once. The donors, nominally healthy at sampling, likely had unrecorded immune exposures. Notes on this clone: The antigen is unknown.

The CDR3 is made up of 14 amino acids. Deletions cut 4 bases from V and 3 bases from J, with 13 bases between. Germline assignment: CDR1 MNHEY and CDR2 SVGAGI. Sequencing was carried out using PBMCs. The chain couples TRBV6-5 to TRBJ2-7; D may be TRBD2 (6 bases). This sequence originates from a man aged 25-45 years in good health and CMV-seronegative. Here the CDR3 DNA reads TGTGCCAGCAGTTCGGGGACGGAGGGCTACGAGCAGTACTTC. Its translation: CASSSGTEGYEQYF.